This T cell receptor (beta chain) appears in the sequencing data of a study of blood T cells in healthy people across ages. Together with a sample-barcoded 5' primer, a J-beta primer mix was included in a second PCR lasting about 6 to 11 cycles. Using its own MiXCR run on the 5' RACE reads, TCRdb lists one record per CDR3 protein. The sample yields approximately 730,000 distinct CDR3 sequences, 43% seen once. This CDR3 contains 13 residues. Germline CDR1 and CDR2: DFQATT and SNEGSKA (reference sequence). Material for sequencing was blood. V usage is TRBV20-1 and J usage is TRBJ2-1; D remains ambiguous. Near its end, the DNA agrees better with TRBJ2-7, so the J call may be wrong. The sequence was collected from a woman aged 55-69 years in good health. CDR3 bases: TGCAGTGCTAGAGCGGTGAATTACAATGAGCAGTACTTC. Its protein product is CSARAVNYNEQYF.